This T cell receptor (beta chain) was retrieved from a study of OX40 agonist ivuxolimab in advanced cancers. The wider study: People who had prior anti-PD-1, anti-PD-L1 or anti-CTLA-4 therapy could take part, and about 40% had some. General study results and limits: In general, CD8+ T cells held more expanded clones than CD4+ did, on average.

The junction had 9 bases not matched to a gene; V was cut back by 4 bases and J by 8 bases. Germline V gene sequence: CDR1 LNHDA, CDR2 SQIVND (reference sequence). This CDR3 contains 16 residues. Sequenced by immunoSEQ multiplex PCR; TCRdb stores in-frame clones only, minus some. The sample includes fewer than 85,000 clones, about 92% of them seen just once. With regard to this clone: Its target is unknown.

The origin of this receptor is an adult with an advanced solid tumor such as melanoma, head and neck, liver or kidney cancer. The gene calls are TRBV19 and TRBJ2-4, with 12 nucleotides matching TRBD2. This specimen was CD4+ or CD8+ T cells sorted from blood, taken in a trial of the OX40 agonist ivuxolimab. CDR3 coding DNA: TGTGCCAGTAGTACTTCGACTAGCGGGAGTTCTGACATTCAGTACTTC. Translated, it gives CASSTSTSGSSDIQYF.